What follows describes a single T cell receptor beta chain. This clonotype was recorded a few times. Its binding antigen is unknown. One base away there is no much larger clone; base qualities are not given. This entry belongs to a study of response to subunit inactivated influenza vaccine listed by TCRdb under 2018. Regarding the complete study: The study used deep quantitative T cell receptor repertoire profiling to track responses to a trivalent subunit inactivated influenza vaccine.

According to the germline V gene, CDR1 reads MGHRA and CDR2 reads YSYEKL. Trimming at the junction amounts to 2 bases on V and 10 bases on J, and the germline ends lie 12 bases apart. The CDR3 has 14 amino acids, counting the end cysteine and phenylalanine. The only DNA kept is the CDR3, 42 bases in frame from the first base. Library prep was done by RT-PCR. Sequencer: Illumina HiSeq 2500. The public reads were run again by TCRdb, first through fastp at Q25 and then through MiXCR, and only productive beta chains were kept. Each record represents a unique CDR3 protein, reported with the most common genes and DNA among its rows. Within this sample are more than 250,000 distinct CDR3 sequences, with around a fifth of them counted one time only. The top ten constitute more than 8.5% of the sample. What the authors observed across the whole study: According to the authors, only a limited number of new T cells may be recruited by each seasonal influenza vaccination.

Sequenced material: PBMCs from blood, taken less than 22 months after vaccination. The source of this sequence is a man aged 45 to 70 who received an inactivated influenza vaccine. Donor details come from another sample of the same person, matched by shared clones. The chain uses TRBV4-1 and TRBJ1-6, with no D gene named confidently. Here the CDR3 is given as CASSQNIGLSPLHF. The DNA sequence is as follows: TGCGCCAGCAGCCAAAATATCGGGCTGTCACCCCTCCACTTT.